The next 5 T cell receptor beta chains were all read from a single sample in a study of CD8 T cells in Susac syndrome. Random hexamers were used to reverse transcribe roughly 0.5 to 1 ug of RNA. TCRdb re-called the immunoSEQ multiplex PCR reads with MiXCR, one entry per CDR3 protein. There are about 100,000 distinct CDR3 sequences in the sample; around 95% occur only once, and 0.25% to 0.35% lies in the top ten. The sample comprised CD8+ T cells from PBMCs. These receptors were collected from a human donor with Susac syndrome.

The chain uses TRBV27 and TRBJ2-3; D gene unclear. The V gene's germline CDR1 is MNHEY and CDR2 SMNVEV (reference sequence). CDR3 length equals 13 residues. V lost 4 bases and J 4 bases, leaving 9 bases between the germline ends. The chain's CDR3 is CASSSPTADTQYF. CDR3 bases: TGTGCCAGCAGTTCCCCGACTGCAGATACGCAGTATTTT.

This rearrangement joins TRBV7-6 to TRBJ2-3; the match to TRBD2 covers 8 bases. The CDR3 loop spans 16 amino acids. Germline trimming cut 3 bases from V and 2 bases from J; bases unmatched to any gene: 7. The germline V gene has CDR1 SGHVS and CDR2 FNYEAQ. CDR3 nucleotides: TGTGCCAGCAGCTTGGGAGGTAGCGGGGCCACAGATACGCAGTATTTT. Protein: CASSLGGSGATDTQYF.

The chain employs TRBV13 and TRBJ1-2; D not certain. CDR1 PRHDT and CDR2 FYEKMQ come from the germline V gene (reference sequence). The V and J ends lost 8 bases and 3 bases respectively, with 16 bases between them. The CDR3 length is 14 residues. The CDR3 sequence is CASSEGGSHYGYTF. The CDR3 DNA is TGTGCCAGCTCCGAGGGAGGCAGCCACTATGGCTACACCTTC.

V and J are TRBV29-1 and TRBJ2-6, with unresolved D. V lost 1 base, J lost 8 bases, and 6 bases lay in between. The CDR3 is made up of 12 amino acids. The germline V gene has CDR1 SQVTM and CDR2 ANQGSEA. CDR3 sequence (DNA): TGCAGCGTTGAAGTAGTACCCAACGTCCTGACTTTC. Its translation is CSVEVVPNVLTF.

The DNA of the CDR3 is TGCGCCAGCAGCGAGACAAAATGGAACACTGAAGCTTTCTTT. Its translation: CASSETKWNTEAFF. This chain joins TRBV5-1 and TRBJ1-1, with D unresolved. From germline, CDR1 is SGHRS and CDR2 YFSETQ. The V and J ends lost 4 bases and 1 base respectively, with 11 bases between them. CDR3 size: 14 residues.